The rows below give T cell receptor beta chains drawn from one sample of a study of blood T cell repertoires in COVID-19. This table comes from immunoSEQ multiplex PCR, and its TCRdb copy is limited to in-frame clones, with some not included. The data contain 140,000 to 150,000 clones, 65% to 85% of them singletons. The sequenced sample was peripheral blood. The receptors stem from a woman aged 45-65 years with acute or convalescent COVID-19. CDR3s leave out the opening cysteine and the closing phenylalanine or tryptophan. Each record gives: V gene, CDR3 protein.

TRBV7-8	ASSLVEATSGNTIY
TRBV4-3	ASSLTDRGWEKLF
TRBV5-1	ASSPGQGNQETQY
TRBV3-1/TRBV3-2	ASSQTSGGAVEQF
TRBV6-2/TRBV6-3	ASSYRTGENSPLH
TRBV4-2	ASSPPAAQNGNTIY
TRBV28	ASSLPGSLDTEAF
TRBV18	ASSPLGDGAQPQH
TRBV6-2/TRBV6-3	ASSLWTGRDGELF
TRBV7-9	ASSSPGQGLNEQF
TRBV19	ASSMRGATNEKLF
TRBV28	ASKGQGNEKLF
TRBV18	ASSPPTLNTEAF
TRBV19	ASEGVDYGYT
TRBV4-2	ASSQDSRGNYNEQF
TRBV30	AWSAASGTDTQY
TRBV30	AWSVGGGRY
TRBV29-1	SVAPGLAYEQY
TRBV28	ASSSTAGGNNEQF
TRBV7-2	ASSLEGVAGLGETQY
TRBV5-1	ASSLEEGAYTEAF
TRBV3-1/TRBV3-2	ASSQVPGNSPLH
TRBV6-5	ASSRRDRPYEQY
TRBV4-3	ASSQDVDRVGNTIY
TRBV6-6	ASSQQGIDNSPLH
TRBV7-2	ASSSYRGLVENTIY
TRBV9	ASSNTGDTDTQY
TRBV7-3	ASRDDWNTEAF
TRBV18	ASSPPPIGTGELF
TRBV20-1	SAGGQGIQSQY
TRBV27	ASSLAQITDTQY
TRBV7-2	ASSLYSPGDRTYEQY
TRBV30	AWNRRGYEQY
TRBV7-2	ASSPRINEQF
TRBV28	ASSLSKGFGTVHDQPQH
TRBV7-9	ASSTSSGTDNSPLH
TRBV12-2	ASRFAGGFTDTQY
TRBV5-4	ASSFDQGAASPLH
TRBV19	ASSVTGELISNQPQH
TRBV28	ASSTYNEQF
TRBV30	AWSVTTAGELF
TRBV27	ASMSPGQGLNTEAF
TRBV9	ASSVSGSSYNEQF
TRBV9	ASSAGGLAHRDTQY
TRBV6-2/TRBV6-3	ASSYGTGTINSPLH
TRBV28	ASSRPGTMNTEAF